This TCR beta chain derives from a study of PD-L1 blockade in urothelial cancer. Time point indicated: pretreatment peripheral blood. CDR1 and CDR2 (germline): MNHEY, SVGAGI. J lost 5 bases, V lost 4 bases, and 14 bases had no gene match. This CDR3 spans 16 amino acids. Here immunoSEQ multiplex PCR was the method, and the copy in TCRdb shows in-frame clones only, minus some. The sample includes 90,000 or so clones, about 90% seen only once; the top ten take around 1.7%. The receptor was derived from a man between 60 and 75 years old with urothelial cancer. The sample consisted of PBMCs, taken around atezolizumab (anti-PD-L1) treatment. V usage is TRBV6-5 and J usage is TRBJ2-7; 7 positions match TRBD2. This CDR3 reads CASSSVGGRGDDEQYF. CDR3 nucleotides: TGTGCCAGCAGTTCCGTGGGGGGGAGGGGCGACGACGAGCAGTACTTC.